The 27 T cell receptor beta chains below were found in one sample sequenced in a study of cytomegalovirus exposure and HLA in healthy donors. The PCR had 60 Vbeta and 13 Jbeta primers. Assay: immunoSEQ multiplex PCR; the TCRdb copy retains only in-frame clones and omits some. The sample comprises over 130,000 clones, 55% to 80% of which are singletons, and roughly 7% rests with the top ten. Sequences were obtained from PBMCs. The receptors were gathered from a woman aged 55-69 years in good health and CMV-seropositive.

The chain combines TRBV19 with TRBJ1-5; D not resolved. The CDR3 extends over 15 amino acids. Germline V CDR1 and CDR2: LNHDA, SQIVND (reference sequence). Trimming shortened V by 5 bases and J by 2 bases, and 13 bases separated the two germline ends. CDR3 in amino acids: CASSDDIRRNQPQHF. As DNA, the CDR3 is TGTGCCAGTAGTGATGACATACGACGCAATCAGCCCCAGCATTTT. Supplemented by reference TRBV19 and TRBJ1-5, the full variable domain reads DGGITQSPKYLFRKEGQNVTLSCEQNLNHDAMYWYRQDPGQGLRLIYYSQIVNDFQKGDIAEGYSVSREKKESFPLTVTSAQKNPTAFYLCASSDDIRRNQPQHFGDGTRLSIL.

This clone was seen more than once but under ten times. The chain recombines TRBV7-9 with TRBJ2-7, with a weak D call TRBD1 (6 bases). Germline lookup yields CDR1 SEHNR and CDR2 FQNEAQ (reference sequence). V lost 5 bases and J lost 5, with 25 bases in between. The length of the CDR3 is 17 residues. The CDR3 DNA reads TGTGCCAGCAGCGAGCCCCCGACTAACAGGGAACGACACGAGCAGTACTTC. It encodes CASSEPPTNRERHEQYF.

The rearrangement joins TRBV6-1 to TRBJ1-1; D is ambiguous. V gave up 7 bases and J gave up 8 bases, with 11 bases separating them. CDR3 length: 11 amino acids. Germline values: CDR1 MNHNS, CDR2 SASEGT. DNA for the CDR3: TGTGCCAGCACGTCGGGTCTCGAAGCTTTCTTT. Protein product: CASTSGLEAFF.

The rearrangement links TRBV4-3 to TRBJ2-5, with D perhaps TRBD1 (6 bases). This CDR3 contains 15 residues. V lost 1 base and J lost 5, with 14 bases in between. Germline CDR1 reads LGHNA; CDR2 reads YSLEER. Written as DNA, the CDR3 is TGCGCCAGCAGCCAAGGACTTGGCAGGGGCGAGACCCAGTACTTC. Translation gives CASSQGLGRGETQYF.

The chain combines TRBV5-1 with TRBJ2-5; 7 bases are shared with TRBD1. CDR3 size: 14 residues. Germline CDR1 reads SGHRS; CDR2 reads YFSETQ. V lost 0 bases and J lost 5; bases outside the gene matches: 4. CDR3 bases: TGCGCCAGCAGCTTGGACAGGGGCAGGGAGACCCAGTACTTC. Translation: CASSLDRGRETQYF.

The chain is built from TRBV7-2 and TRBJ2-2, with D possibly TRBD1 on 6 matching bases. From germline, CDR1 is SGHTA and CDR2 FQGNSA. V was clipped by 0 bases and J by 7 bases, with 12 bases between them. The CDR3 length is 15 residues. This CDR3 is CASSLAPRGNGELFF. CDR3 bases: TGTGCCAGCAGCTTAGCGCCCAGGGGAAACGGGGAGCTGTTTTTT.

Worth noting for this clone: Mismatch with germline at one junction end may stem from a read error. Other DNA sequences in this sample translate to the same CDR3. The rearrangement joins TRBV5-6 to TRBJ1-2, with a weak D call TRBD1 (5 bases). CDR1 is SGHDT and CDR2 is YYEEEE in the germline V gene. This CDR3 contains 14 residues. The CDR3 coding sequence is TGCGCCAGCAGCTTGAAGGGACTTAACTATGGCTACACCTTC. Protein: CASSLKGLNYGYTF.

The chain combines TRBV7-9 with TRBJ2-1; perhaps TRBD2 as D (5 bases). The V end lost 5 bases, the J end lost 8 bases, and 16 bases lay between the germline ends. Germline lookup yields CDR1 SEHNR and CDR2 FQNEAQ (reference sequence). This CDR3 has 14 residues. The CDR3 spells CASSPVWERDEQFF. The CDR3 bases are TGTGCCAGCAGCCCCGTGTGGGAGAGGGATGAGCAGTTCTTC.

This clone was observed a single time. The rearrangement links TRBV5-5 to TRBJ2-3; possibly TRBD1 for D (6 bases). Trimming removed 3 bases at V and 7 bases at J, with 12 bases between. The V gene's germline CDR1 is SGHKS and CDR2 YYEKEE (reference sequence). This CDR3 is built from 13 residues. CDR3 nucleotide sequence: TGTGCCAGCAGCTATGGGACACAAAATACGCAGTATTTT. It translates to CASSYGTQNTQYF.

This clone was detected once. This sequence joins TRBV7-9 and TRBJ2-3, with 9 nucleotides matching TRBD1. The ends lost 2 bases at V and 5 bases at J; junction bases unmatched: 11. Germline assignment: CDR1 SEHNR and CDR2 FQNEAQ (reference sequence). CDR3 length equals 17 residues. The CDR3 here is CASSLRNDRGTGDTQYF. The DNA for the CDR3 is TGTGCCAGCAGCTTAAGGAACGACAGGGGGACCGGAGATACGCAGTATTTT.

This clone appeared a few times. The rearrangement links TRBV5-6 to TRBJ2-3; weak D call: TRBD2 (6 bases). The CDR3 is 13 amino acids. From germline, CDR1 is SGHDT and CDR2 YYEEEE. Trimming removed 4 bases at V and 9 bases at J, with 15 bases between. This CDR3 is CASSGPEGWTQYF. CDR3 coding DNA: TGTGCCAGCAGCGGGCCGGAGGGGTGGACGCAGTATTTT.

This chain joins TRBV4-1 and TRBJ2-1; a possible D gene is TRBD2 (5 bases). Germline-derived CDR1 and CDR2 are MGHRA and YSYEKL. The CDR3 has 14 residues. V shed 1 base and J shed 8 bases, with 12 bases lying between them. The CDR3 sequence is CASSQGLAIDEQFF. DNA of the CDR3: TGCGCCAGCAGCCAAGGGCTAGCAATCGATGAGCAGTTCTTC.

The gene calls are TRBV5-4 and TRBJ2-1; weak D call: TRBD1 (6 bases). The germline V gene encodes CDR1 SGHNT and CDR2 YYREEE (reference sequence). This CDR3 is built from 15 residues. V was clipped by 0 bases and J by 3 bases, with 10 bases between them. The DNA for the CDR3 is TGTGCCAGCAGCTTGGGGGGGCTAGGCTACAATGAGCAGTTCTTC. Translated, it gives CASSLGGLGYNEQFF.

This clone occurred once. This rearrangement joins TRBV4-3 to TRBJ1-2; D is uncertain. Germline V gives CDR1 LGHNA, CDR2 YSLEER. CDR3 size: 14 residues. Deletions cut 1 base from V and 4 bases from J, with 10 bases between. Here the CDR3 DNA reads TGCGCCAGCAGCCAAGGCGGGGATAGCTATGGCTACACCTTC. Its protein is CASSQGGDSYGYTF.

This rearrangement joins TRBV27 to TRBJ1-2, with a possible D match to TRBD1 (5 bases). V lost 6 bases and J lost 4, with 21 bases in between. There are 16 residues in the CDR3. Germline V gives CDR1 MNHEY, CDR2 SMNVEV (reference sequence). The CDR3 DNA follows: TGTGCCAGCAGGGGGGGAACCGGGACGTCGGTCTATGGCTACACCTTC. Its protein is CASRGGTGTSVYGYTF.

The J gene is TRBJ2-5, the V gene TRBV5-1; 8 positions agree with TRBD2. Germline trimming cut 5 bases from V and 5 bases from J; bases unmatched to any gene: 11. Germline V lookup: CDR1 SGHRS, CDR2 YFSETQ. The CDR3 consists of 15 residues. CDR3 DNA: TGCGCCAGCAGTAGTATCGGGAGGGCCGGCGAGACCCAGTACTTC. Translation gives CASSSIGRAGETQYF.

For the CDR3, the DNA is TGTGCCAGCAGCTACCCGGCGGCTGAAGCTTTCTTT. Protein product: CASSYPAAEAFF. The V and J genes are TRBV7-9 and TRBJ1-1; D call uncertain. The V and J ends lost 4 bases and 6 bases respectively, with 9 bases between them. CDR3 length: 12 amino acids. The germline V gene has CDR1 SEHNR and CDR2 FQNEAQ (reference sequence). Using reference TRBV7-9 and TRBJ1-1 for the parts outside the CDR3, the full variable domain is DTGVSQNPRHKITKRGQNVTFRCDPISEHNRLYWYRQTLGQGPEFLTYFQNEAQLEKSRLLSDRFSAERPKGSFSTLEIQRTEQGDSAMYLCASSYPAAEAFFGQGTRLTVV.

This clone was seen more than once but under ten times. V usage is TRBV4-1 and J usage is TRBJ2-1, with 9 bases aligning to TRBD1. V shed 3 bases and J 8 bases; nucleotides not matched to a gene: 5. CDR1 is MGHRA and CDR2 is YSYEKL in the germline V gene. The CDR3 is 14 amino acids. The CDR3 loop is CASSHGTGKDEQFF. DNA for the CDR3: TGCGCCAGCAGCCACGGGACAGGGAAGGATGAGCAGTTCTTC.

The chain recombines TRBV2 with TRBJ1-1; possibly TRBD1 for D (5 bases). Germline CDR1 is SNHLY and CDR2 is FYNNEI. Trimming shortened V by 7 bases and J by 0 bases, and 9 bases separated the two germline ends. The CDR3 is made up of 13 amino acids. DNA for the CDR3: TGTGCCAGCAAAGGGGATATGAACACTGAAGCTTTCTTT. Translation: CASKGDMNTEAFF.

The chain recombines TRBV5-4 with TRBJ2-3; D not resolved. CDR1 is SGHNT, CDR2 YYREEE, per germline (reference sequence). V lost 2 bases to trimming and J lost 1 base, with 8 bases between them. The length of the CDR3 is 14 residues. CDR3 coding DNA: TGTGCCAGCAGCTTATACTCCGGCACAGATACGCAGTATTTT. Translation gives CASSLYSGTDTQYF.

The rearrangement uses TRBV7-9 and TRBJ1-1; no definite D call. Germline-derived CDR1 and CDR2 are SEHNR and FQNEAQ (reference sequence). With 3 bases removed from V and 6 bases from J, the gap between germline ends came to 11 bases. CDR3 size: 13 residues. In DNA, the CDR3 is TGTGCCAGCAGCTTGAACAAGAGGGCTGAAGCTTTCTTT. It yields the protein CASSLNKRAEAFF. Using reference TRBV7-9 and TRBJ1-1 for the parts outside the CDR3, the full variable domain is DTGVSQNPRHKITKRGQNVTFRCDPISEHNRLYWYRQTLGQGPEFLTYFQNEAQLEKSRLLSDRFSAERPKGSFSTLEIQRTEQGDSAMYLCASSLNKRAEAFFGQGTRLTVV.

The table lists this clone with a few counts. The V gene is TRBV30, the J gene TRBJ1-5; a weak D match, TRBD1 (5 bases). Germline V gene data show CDR1 as GTSNPN and CDR2 as SVGIG (reference sequence). V dropped 0 bases and J dropped 4 bases, with 7 bases sitting between them. The CDR3 spans 13 residues. The chain's CDR3 is CAWSVKGNQPQHF. CDR3 bases: TGTGCCTGGAGTGTAAAGGGGAATCAGCCCCAGCATTTT.

This chain joins TRBV30 and TRBJ2-2, with a possible D match to TRBD1 (6 bases). The V end was cut by 2 bases, the J end by 6 bases, with 13 bases between. CDR3 size: 14 residues. Germline CDR1 and CDR2: GTSNPN and SVGIG (reference sequence). The CDR3 sequence is CAWSTGLRAGELFF. CDR3 nucleotide sequence: TGTGCCTGGAGTACAGGGTTGAGGGCCGGGGAGCTGTTTTTT.

This clone was seen more than once but under ten times. Other DNA sequences in the same sample also yield this CDR3. V gene TRBV15 combines with J gene TRBJ2-7; no definite D call. The CDR3 runs to 14 residues. Trimming took 0 bases from V and 0 from J, leaving 6 bases between them. Looked up from germline, CDR1 is LNHNV and CDR2 is YYDKDF (reference sequence). CDR3 nucleotide sequence: TGTGCCACCAGCAGAGATAGATCCTCCTACGAGCAGTACTTC. It translates to CATSRDRSSYEQYF.

V usage is TRBV30 and J usage is TRBJ2-6, with D possibly TRBD2 on 6 matching bases. Per the germline V gene, CDR1 is GTSNPN and CDR2 is SVGIG (reference sequence). Trimming removed 0 bases at V and 2 bases at J, with 8 bases between. The CDR3 contains 15 residues. CDR3 bases: TGTGCCTGGAGTGTGGGGGGAACTGGGGCCAACGTCCTGACTTTC. Protein sequence: CAWSVGGTGANVLTF.

This clone has only a few counts. The chain couples TRBV13 to TRBJ2-7; D is possibly TRBD1 (6 bases). The CDR3 length is 17 residues. V dropped 3 bases and J dropped 0 bases, with 18 bases sitting between them. The germline gives CDR1 PRHDT, CDR2 FYEKMQ (reference sequence). CDR3 residues: CASSFSLSSGDSYEQYF. As DNA, the CDR3 is TGTGCCAGCAGCTTCTCCCTCTCATCAGGGGACTCCTACGAGCAGTACTTC.

The J gene is TRBJ1-1, the V gene TRBV30; a possible D gene is TRBD1 (5 bases). Germline CDR1 is GTSNPN and CDR2 is SVGIG (reference sequence). V was cut by 1 base and J by 10 bases, with 19 bases left in between. The CDR3 has 14 amino acids. CDR3: CAWSAKGHPSAAFF. The CDR3 bases are TGTGCCTGGAGTGCCAAAGGACACCCCTCTGCAGCTTTCTTT.